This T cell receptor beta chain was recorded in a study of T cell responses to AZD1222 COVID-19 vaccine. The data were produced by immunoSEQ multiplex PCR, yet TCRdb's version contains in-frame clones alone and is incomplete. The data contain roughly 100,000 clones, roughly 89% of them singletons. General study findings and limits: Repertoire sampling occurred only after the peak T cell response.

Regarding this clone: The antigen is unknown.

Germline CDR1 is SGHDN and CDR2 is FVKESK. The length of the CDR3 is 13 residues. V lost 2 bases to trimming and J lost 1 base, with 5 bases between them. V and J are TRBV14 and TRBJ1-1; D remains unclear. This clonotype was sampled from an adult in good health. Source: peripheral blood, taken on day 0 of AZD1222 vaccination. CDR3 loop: CASSQLPNTEAFF. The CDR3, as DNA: TGTGCCAGCAGCCAACTTCCGAACACTGAAGCTTTCTTT.